This TCR beta chain came from a study of cytomegalovirus exposure and HLA in healthy donors. The CDR3 totals 18 residues. The trim removed 2 bases at V and 3 bases at J, leaving 9 bases unmatched. Germline CDR1 and CDR2: LGHNA and YNFKEQ. Sequencing was performed with immunoSEQ multiplex PCR; in TCRdb, only in-frame clones are kept and a portion is missing. The table records over 60,000 clones, around 96% of them present only once. This clonotype was obtained from a man aged 18 to 29 in good health and CMV-seropositive. The rearrangement uses TRBV4-2 and TRBJ2-3, with TRBD1 matching 12 bases. Sequenced material: PBMCs. CDR3 nucleotides: TGTGCCAGCAGCCAACTGCAAGGGACAGGGGGCCTGACAGATACGCAGTATTTT. It specifies CASSQLQGTGGLTDTQYF.